These T cell receptor beta chains were read from a single sample in a study of beta chain features in type 1 diabetes. The assay was immunoSEQ multiplex PCR, and TCRdb's table has in-frame clones only and misses some. The data show about 320,000 clones, 12% to 15% seen once. Sequenced input: central memory CD4+ T cells from blood. These receptors all stem from a man aged 25 to 45 in good health. Each CDR3 is given with its conserved first and last residue. Fields, in order: J gene, clone size, V gene, D gene, CDR3 DNA, CDR3 protein. The D gene is left open where the match is weak. Not every row has a clone size; where given, it reads once, few, many or a size class.

j_call: TRBJ1-2; clone_size: .; v_call: TRBV30; d_call: TRBD1; cdr3_nt: TGTGCCTGGAGTCAAACCGGGACAGGGGATAACTATGGCTACACCTTC; cdr3_aa: CAWSQTGTGDNYGYTF
j_call: TRBJ2-1; clone_size: .; v_call: TRBV7-9; d_call: TRBD1; cdr3_nt: TGTGCCAGCAGCCCCCAGGACAGGGGAATGTTCTTC; cdr3_aa: CASSPQDRGMFF
j_call: TRBJ2-5; clone_size: once; v_call: TRBV7-3; d_call: .; cdr3_nt: TGTGCCAGCAGCTCGTCCGGGACACAAGAGACCCAGTACTTC; cdr3_aa: CASSSSGTQETQYF
j_call: TRBJ2-5; clone_size: .; v_call: TRBV6-1; d_call: TRBD2; cdr3_nt: TGTGCCAGCAAGGACGGGGGGGCCGGAGAGACCCAGTACTTC; cdr3_aa: CASKDGGAGETQYF
j_call: TRBJ2-5; clone_size: .; v_call: TRBV7-9; d_call: TRBD2; cdr3_nt: TGTGCCAGCAGCCCGACTAGCGGGGGGCCCGAGACCCAGTACTTC; cdr3_aa: CASSPTSGGPETQYF
j_call: TRBJ2-2; clone_size: .; v_call: TRBV11-3; d_call: TRBD1; cdr3_nt: TGTGCCAGCACCAAAGGGACAGGTGACACCGGGGAGCTGTTTTTT; cdr3_aa: CASTKGTGDTGELFF
j_call: TRBJ1-5; clone_size: .; v_call: TRBV12-5; d_call: .; cdr3_nt: TGTGCTAGTGGTTTGGTTACAGGCCCCAACAATCAGCCCCAGCATTTT; cdr3_aa: CASGLVTGPNNQPQHF
j_call: TRBJ2-1; clone_size: .; v_call: TRBV5-6; d_call: .; cdr3_nt: TGTGCCAGCAGCTTAGTTAAGAGCTCCTACAATGAGCAGTTCTTC; cdr3_aa: CASSLVKSSYNEQFF
j_call: TRBJ1-2; clone_size: few; v_call: TRBV7-9; d_call: .; cdr3_nt: TGTGCCAGCAGCTTCTATTCAGGGGTGGGCTATGGCTACACCTTC; cdr3_aa: CASSFYSGVGYGYTF
j_call: TRBJ1-3; clone_size: .; v_call: TRBV5-1; d_call: TRBD1; cdr3_nt: TGCGCCAGCAGCACAGGGGCAACCGACTCTGGAAACACCATATATTTT; cdr3_aa: CASSTGATDSGNTIYF